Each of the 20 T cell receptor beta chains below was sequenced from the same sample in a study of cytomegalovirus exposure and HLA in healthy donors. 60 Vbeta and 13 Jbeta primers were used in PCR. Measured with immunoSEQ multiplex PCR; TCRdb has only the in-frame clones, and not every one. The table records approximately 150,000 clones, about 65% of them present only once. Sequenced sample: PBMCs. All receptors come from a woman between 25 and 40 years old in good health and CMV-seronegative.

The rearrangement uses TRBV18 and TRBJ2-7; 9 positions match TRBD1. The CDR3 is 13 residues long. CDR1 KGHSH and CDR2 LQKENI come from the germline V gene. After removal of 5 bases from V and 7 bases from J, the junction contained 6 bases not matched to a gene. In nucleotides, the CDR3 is TGTGCCAGCTCATCGGACAGGGGTAGAGAGCAGTACTTC. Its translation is CASSSDRGREQYF.

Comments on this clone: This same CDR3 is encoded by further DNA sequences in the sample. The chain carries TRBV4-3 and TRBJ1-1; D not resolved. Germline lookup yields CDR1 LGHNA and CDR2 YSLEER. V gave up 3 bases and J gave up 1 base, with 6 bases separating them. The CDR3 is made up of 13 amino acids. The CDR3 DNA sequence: TGCGCCAGCAGCCAGACGGGGAACACTGAAGCTTTCTTT. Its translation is CASSQTGNTEAFF.

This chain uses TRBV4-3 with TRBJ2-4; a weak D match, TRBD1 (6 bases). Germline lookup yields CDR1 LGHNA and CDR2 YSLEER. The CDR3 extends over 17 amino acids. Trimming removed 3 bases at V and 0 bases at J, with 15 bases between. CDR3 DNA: TGCGCCAGCAGCCAGGGACCCTCAGGGGTAGCCAAAAACATTCAGTACTTC. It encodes CASSQGPSGVAKNIQYF.

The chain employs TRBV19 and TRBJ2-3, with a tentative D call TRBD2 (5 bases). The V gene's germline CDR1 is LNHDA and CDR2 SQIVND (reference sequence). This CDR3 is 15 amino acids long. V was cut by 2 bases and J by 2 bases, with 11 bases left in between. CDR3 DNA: TGTGCCAGTAGTATATCCGGGGTTATCACAGATACGCAGTATTTT. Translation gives CASSISGVITDTQYF.

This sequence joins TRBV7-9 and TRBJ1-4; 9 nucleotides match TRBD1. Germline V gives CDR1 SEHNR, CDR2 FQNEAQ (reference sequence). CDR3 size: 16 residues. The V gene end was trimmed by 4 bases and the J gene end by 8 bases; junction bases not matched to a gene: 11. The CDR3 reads CASSSTSGTGWEKLFF. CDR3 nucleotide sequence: TGTGCCAGCAGCTCCACTTCCGGGACAGGGTGGGAAAAACTGTTTTTT. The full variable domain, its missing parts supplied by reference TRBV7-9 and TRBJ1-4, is DTGVSQNPRHKITKRGQNVTFRCDPISEHNRLYWYRQTLGQGPEFLTYFQNEAQLEKSRLLSDRFSAERPKGSFSTLEIQRTEQGDSAMYLCASSSTSGTGWEKLFFGSGTQLSVL.

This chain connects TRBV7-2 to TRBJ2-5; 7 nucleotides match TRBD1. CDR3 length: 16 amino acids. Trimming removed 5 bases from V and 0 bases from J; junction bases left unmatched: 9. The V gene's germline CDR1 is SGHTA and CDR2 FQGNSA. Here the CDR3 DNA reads TGTGCCAGCAGCCCACCGGGACAGAAGTACCAAGAGACCCAGTACTTC. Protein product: CASSPPGQKYQETQYF.

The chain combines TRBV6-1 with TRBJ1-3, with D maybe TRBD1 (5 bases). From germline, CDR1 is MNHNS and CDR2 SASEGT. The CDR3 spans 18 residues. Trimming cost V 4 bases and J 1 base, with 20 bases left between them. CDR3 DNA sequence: TGTGCCAGCAGTGTAGTGTGGGGCAAACAAGCTTCTGGAAACACCATATATTTT. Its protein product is CASSVVWGKQASGNTIYF.

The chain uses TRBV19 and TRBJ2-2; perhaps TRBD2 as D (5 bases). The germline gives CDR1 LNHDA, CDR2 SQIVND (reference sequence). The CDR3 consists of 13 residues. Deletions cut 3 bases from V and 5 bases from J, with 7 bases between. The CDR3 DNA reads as TGTGCCAGTAGTATGCGGACTACCGGGGAGCTGTTTTTT. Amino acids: CASSMRTTGELFF.

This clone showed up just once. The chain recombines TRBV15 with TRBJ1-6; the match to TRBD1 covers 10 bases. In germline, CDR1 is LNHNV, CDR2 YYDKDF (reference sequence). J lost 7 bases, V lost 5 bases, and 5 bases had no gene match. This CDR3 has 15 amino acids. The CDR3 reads CATSSLGQGNSPLHF. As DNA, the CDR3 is TGTGCCACCAGCTCCTTGGGACAGGGGAATTCACCCCTCCACTTT.

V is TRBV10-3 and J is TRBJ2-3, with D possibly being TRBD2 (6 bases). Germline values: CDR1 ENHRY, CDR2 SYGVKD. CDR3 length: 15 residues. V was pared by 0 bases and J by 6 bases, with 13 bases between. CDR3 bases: TGTGCCATCAGTGAGTCGGTAGCGGTGGGGGATACGCAGTATTTT. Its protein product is CAISESVAVGDTQYF.

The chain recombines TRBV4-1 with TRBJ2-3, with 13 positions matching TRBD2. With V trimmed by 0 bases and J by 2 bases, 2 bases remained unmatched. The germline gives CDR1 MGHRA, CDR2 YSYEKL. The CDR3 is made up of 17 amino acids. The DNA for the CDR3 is TGCGCCAGCAGCCAAGAACTAGCGGGAGGGCCCACAGATACGCAGTATTTT. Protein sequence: CASSQELAGGPTDTQYF.

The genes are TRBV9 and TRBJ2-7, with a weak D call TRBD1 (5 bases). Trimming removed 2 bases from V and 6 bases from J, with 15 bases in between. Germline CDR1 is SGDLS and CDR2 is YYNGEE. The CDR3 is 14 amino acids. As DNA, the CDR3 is TGTGCCAGCAGCGTTACCTGGAAGGGGCGCGAGCAGTACTTC. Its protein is CASSVTWKGREQYF.

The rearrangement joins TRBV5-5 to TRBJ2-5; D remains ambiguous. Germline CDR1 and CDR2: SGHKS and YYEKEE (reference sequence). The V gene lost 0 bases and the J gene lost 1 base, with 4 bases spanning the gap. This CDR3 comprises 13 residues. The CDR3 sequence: CASSLGSQETQYF. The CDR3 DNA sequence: TGTGCCAGCAGCTTGGGCAGCCAAGAGACCCAGTACTTC.

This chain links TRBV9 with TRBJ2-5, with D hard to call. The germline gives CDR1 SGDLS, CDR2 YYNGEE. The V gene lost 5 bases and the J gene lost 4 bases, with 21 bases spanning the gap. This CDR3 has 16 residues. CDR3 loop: CASSHPRMGVRETQYF. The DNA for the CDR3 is TGTGCCAGCAGTCATCCGCGGATGGGTGTGAGAGAGACCCAGTACTTC.

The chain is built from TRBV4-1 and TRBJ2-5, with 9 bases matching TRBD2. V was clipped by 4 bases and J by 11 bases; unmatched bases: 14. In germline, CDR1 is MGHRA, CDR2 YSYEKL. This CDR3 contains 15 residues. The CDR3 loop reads CASSPEGRGGGTQYF. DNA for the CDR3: TGCGCCAGCAGCCCCGAGGGGCGGGGGGGCGGGACGCAGTACTTC.

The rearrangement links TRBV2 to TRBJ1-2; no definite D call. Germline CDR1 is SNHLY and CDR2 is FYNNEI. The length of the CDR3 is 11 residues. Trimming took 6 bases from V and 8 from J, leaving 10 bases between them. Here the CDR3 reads CASSPRGGYTF. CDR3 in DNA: TGTGCCAGCAGCCCCAGAGGGGGCTACACCTTC.

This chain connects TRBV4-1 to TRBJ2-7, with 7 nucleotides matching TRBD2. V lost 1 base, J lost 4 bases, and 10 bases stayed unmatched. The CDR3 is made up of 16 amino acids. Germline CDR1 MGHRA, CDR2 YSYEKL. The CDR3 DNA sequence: TGCGCCAGCAGCCAAGGGGGGAGCGGGACGCTATACGAGCAGTACTTC. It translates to CASSQGGSGTLYEQYF.

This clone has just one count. CDR3 sequence (DNA): TGCAGCGTCGCAGCCGGGATGGGCTACACCTTC. Translation: CSVAAGMGYTF. The chain is built from TRBV29-1 and TRBJ1-2; D not resolved. The germline gives CDR1 SQVTM, CDR2 ANQGSEA. Trimming removed 6 bases from V and 8 bases from J, with 13 bases in between. This CDR3 has 11 amino acids.

The CDR3 spells CASSVDPYSNQPQHF. DNA of the CDR3: TGTGCCAGCAGCGTAGATCCCTATAGCAATCAGCCCCAGCATTTT. The rearrangement uses TRBV9 and TRBJ1-5; no definite D call. The ends were cut back, 0 bases at V and 0 bases at J, with 7 bases in the middle. CDR1 is SGDLS and CDR2 is YYNGEE in the germline V gene. The CDR3 runs to 15 residues.

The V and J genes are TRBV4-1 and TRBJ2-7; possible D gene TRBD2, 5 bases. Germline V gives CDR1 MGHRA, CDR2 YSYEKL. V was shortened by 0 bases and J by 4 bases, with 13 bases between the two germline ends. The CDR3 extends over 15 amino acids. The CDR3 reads CASSQEFFRRYEQYF. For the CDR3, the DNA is TGCGCCAGCAGCCAAGAGTTCTTCAGGAGGTACGAGCAGTACTTC.